The 10 T cell receptor beta chains in this list originate from one sample, sequenced in a study of blood T cell repertoires in COVID-19. Sequencing used immunoSEQ multiplex PCR; TCRdb keeps in-frame clones, though not all of them. Counted here are over 150,000 clones, around 83% occurring once; the ten biggest clones make up around 10%. Material: peripheral blood. Every receptor here comes from a woman aged 55-69 years with COVID-19, enrolled during active disease.

This chain joins TRBV18 and TRBJ2-2; no clear D gene. The CDR3 totals 13 residues. In germline, CDR1 is KGHSH, CDR2 LQKENI. The germline V and J ends were trimmed by 3 bases and 0 bases, with 2 bases remaining between them. CDR3 in amino acids: CASSPSNTGELFF. DNA for the CDR3: TGTGCCAGCTCACCCTCGAACACCGGGGAGCTGTTTTTT.

This clone was picked up one time. CDR3: CASSIRDREGETQYF. In DNA, the CDR3 is TGTGCCAGCAGCATTCGGGACAGGGAGGGAGAGACCCAGTACTTC. V usage is TRBV6-5 and J usage is TRBJ2-5; 9 nucleotides align to TRBD1. J gave up 4 bases and V 6 bases, and 9 bases lay outside the gene matches. The CDR3 loop spans 15 amino acids. The V gene's germline CDR1 is MNHEY and CDR2 SVGAGI.

This chain links TRBV5-4 with TRBJ2-3; D might be TRBD2 (5 bases). This CDR3 spans 17 amino acids. Per germline, CDR1 SGHNT and CDR2 YYREEE (reference sequence). V was trimmed by 0 bases and J by 2 bases, leaving 16 bases between them. As DNA, the CDR3 is TGTGCCAGCAGCTTGGCCGCGGGCAGCTACTCCACAGATACGCAGTATTTT. Encoded protein: CASSLAAGSYSTDTQYF.

The chain recombines TRBV7-3 with TRBJ1-2; 10 nucleotides match TRBD1. The V gene end was trimmed by 3 bases and the J gene end by 2 bases; junction bases not matched to a gene: 0. Per the germline V gene, CDR1 is SGHTA and CDR2 is FQGTGA. This CDR3 is 14 amino acids long. The CDR3 DNA follows: TGTGCCAGCAGCTTGGGACAGGGGAACTATGGCTACACCTTC. Its protein product is CASSLGQGNYGYTF. Using reference TRBV7-3 and TRBJ1-2 for the parts outside the CDR3, the full variable domain is GAGVSQTPSNKVTEKGKYVELRCDPISGHTALYWYRQSLGQGPEFLIYFQGTGAADDSGLPNDRFFAVRPEGSVSTLKIQRTERGDSAVYLCASSLGQGNYGYTFGSGTRLTVV.

The rearrangement links TRBV3-1 (or the pseudogene TRBV3-2) to TRBJ2-1, with 14 bases fitting TRBD2. Germline loops: CDR1 LGHDT, CDR2 YNNKEL (reference sequence). Trimming cost V 4 bases and J 5 bases; bases outside gene matches: 4. This CDR3 region has 16 residues. The CDR3 loop reads CASSRLTSGGDNEQFF. In DNA, the CDR3 is TGTGCCAGCAGCCGGCTGACTAGCGGGGGGGACAATGAGCAGTTCTTC.

The chain employs TRBV6-5 and TRBJ1-4; 9 nucleotides line up with TRBD1. The CDR3 consists of 15 residues. In germline, CDR1 is MNHEY, CDR2 SVGAGI. With 7 bases clipped from V and 6 bases from J, the junction kept 9 bases outside the gene matches. The CDR3: CASKGRGQGYEKLFF. The CDR3 nucleotides are TGTGCCAGCAAAGGAAGGGGACAGGGTTATGAAAAACTGTTTTTT.

The J gene is TRBJ2-7, the V gene TRBV9; TRBD1 is a possible D gene (6 bases). This CDR3 contains 15 residues. V lost 3 bases, J lost 3 bases, and 16 bases lay in between. In germline, CDR1 is SGDLS, CDR2 YYNGEE. CDR3 nucleotides: TGTGCCAGCAGCGCCGAACCCGGGGACATCTACGAGCAGTACGTC. It is translated as CASSAEPGDIYEQYV.

The rearrangement links TRBV20-1 to TRBJ1-2, with 10 bases lining up with TRBD1. Per the germline V gene, CDR1 is DFQATT and CDR2 is SNEGSKA (reference sequence). V lost 3 bases and J lost 4; bases outside the gene matches: 11. The CDR3 has 16 amino acids. This CDR3 is CSASLPGTGASYGYTF. CDR3 bases: TGCAGTGCTAGTCTCCCAGGGACAGGGGCGAGCTATGGCTACACCTTC.

J is TRBJ2-7 and V is TRBV19; 8 nucleotides line up with TRBD2. This CDR3 spans 14 amino acids. After removal of 1 base from V and 3 bases from J, the junction contained 2 bases not matched to a gene. The germline V gene encodes CDR1 LNHDA and CDR2 SQIVND (reference sequence). CDR3 residues: CASSIGAGGYEQYF. In DNA, the CDR3 is TGTGCCAGTAGTATAGGGGCGGGGGGCTACGAGCAGTACTTC.

The chain joins TRBV6-5 to TRBJ1-5; maybe TRBD1 (5 bases). Germline V CDR1 and CDR2: MNHEY, SVGAGI. The germline V and J ends were trimmed by 6 bases and 2 bases, with 14 bases remaining between them. The length of the CDR3 is 15 residues. In DNA form, the CDR3 reads TGTGCCAGCAGCTTCGACAGAAGAGGCAATCAGCCCCAGCATTTT. It translates to CASSFDRRGNQPQHF.